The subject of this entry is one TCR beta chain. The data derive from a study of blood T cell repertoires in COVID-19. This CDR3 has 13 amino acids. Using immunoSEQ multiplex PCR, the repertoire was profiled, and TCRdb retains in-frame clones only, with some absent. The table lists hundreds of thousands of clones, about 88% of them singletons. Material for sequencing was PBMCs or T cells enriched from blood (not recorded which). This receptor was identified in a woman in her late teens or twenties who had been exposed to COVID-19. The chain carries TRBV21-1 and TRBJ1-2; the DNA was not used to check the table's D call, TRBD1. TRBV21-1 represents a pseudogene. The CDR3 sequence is CASSTGPAYGYTF. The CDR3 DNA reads TGTGCCAGCTCGACAGGACCTGCCTATGGCTACACCTTC.